These 30 T cell receptor beta chains were sequenced from one sample in a study of blood T cell repertoires in COVID-19. The table came from immunoSEQ multiplex PCR; TCRdb's copy has only in-frame clones and leaves some out. In the table there are about 22,000 clones, approximately 90% of which are singletons. The sample consisted of peripheral blood. The receptors derive from a human donor with active COVID-19. The donor label of this sample is uncertain.

V usage is TRBV19 and J usage is TRBJ2-3; a possible D gene is TRBD1 (5 bases). Per the germline V gene, CDR1 is LNHDA and CDR2 is SQIVND (reference sequence). This CDR3 region has 13 residues. The V and J ends lost 3 bases and 7 bases respectively, with 11 bases between them. The CDR3 DNA reads as TGTGCCAGTAGTATTCCAGGGCGGAATACGCAGTATTTT. Residues: CASSIPGRNTQYF.

In its sample, this clone was seen once. V is TRBV3-1 (or the pseudogene TRBV3-2) and J is TRBJ1-2; D is uncertain. The V and J ends lost 1 base and 6 bases respectively, with 6 bases between them. CDR3 size: 12 residues. The V gene's germline CDR1 is LGHDT and CDR2 YNNKEL (reference sequence). The CDR3 loop reads CASSQATDGYTF. In nucleotides, the CDR3 is TGTGCCAGCAGCCAAGCCACGGATGGCTACACCTTC.

CDR3 region: CASSSRTGAGNTIYF. In nucleotides, the CDR3 is TGTGCCAGTAGTTCAAGGACAGGGGCTGGAAACACCATATATTTT. V gene TRBV19 combines with J gene TRBJ1-3; 9 bases map to TRBD1. The CDR3 runs 15 residues. J lost 2 bases, V lost 5 bases, and 4 bases had no gene match. Looked up from germline, CDR1 is LNHDA and CDR2 is SQIVND (reference sequence).

The chain couples TRBV7-2 to TRBJ2-3, with a tentative D call TRBD2 (5 bases). Germline CDR1 is SGHTA and CDR2 is FQGNSA. The CDR3 is 15 amino acids. Trimming pared 5 bases from V and 5 bases from J, leaving 17 bases between. The CDR3 DNA sequence: TGTGCCAGCAGCCAACTAGTTACCTCCCAAGATACGCAGTATTTT. Protein product: CASSQLVTSQDTQYF.

The chain carries TRBV19 and TRBJ2-4; the D gene is possibly TRBD1 (6 bases). Germline assignment: CDR1 LNHDA and CDR2 SQIVND (reference sequence). There are 14 residues in the CDR3. Trimming removed 4 bases at V and 5 bases at J, with 12 bases between. The CDR3 DNA sequence: TGTGCCAGTAGTAGGACAGCCCAGGAAAACATTCAGTACTTC. Residues: CASSRTAQENIQYF.

The chain employs TRBV12-5 and TRBJ1-4; D might be TRBD1 (5 bases). The CDR3 is 13 residues long. V lost 4 bases to trimming and J lost 8 bases, with 11 bases between them. Per germline, CDR1 LGHNT and CDR2 FRNRAP. The CDR3 sequence: CASGWGVGEKLFF. As DNA, the CDR3 is TGTGCTAGTGGTTGGGGGGTAGGCGAAAAACTGTTTTTT.

V is TRBV10-1 and J is TRBJ2-1, with 13 bases that match TRBD2. Germline loops: CDR1 WNHNN, CDR2 SYGVQD (reference sequence). CDR3 length: 15 residues. V trimming: 2 bases; J trimming: 8 bases; junction bases outside the gene matches: 3. In DNA, the CDR3 is TGCGCCAGCAGTGAGACTAGCGGGGGGGAGGATGAGCAGTTCTTC. Translated: CASSETSGGEDEQFF.

This clone turned up a few times. This chain joins TRBV29-1 and TRBJ1-2; tentative D call: TRBD1 (5 bases). Deletions cut 0 bases from V and 5 bases from J, with 13 bases between. CDR1 SQVTM and CDR2 ANQGSEA come from the germline V gene. The CDR3 spans 14 residues. CDR3 in DNA: TGCAGCGTTGAAGAGTGGGCAGGGCCTTATGGCTACACCTTC. Translation gives CSVEEWAGPYGYTF.

CDR3 bases: TGTGCCAGCAGCGGGTCCCCCAGGGAAAAACTGTTTTTT. It encodes CASSGSPREKLFF. V gene TRBV5-5 combines with J gene TRBJ1-4; D is unresolved. The CDR3 sequence is 13 residues long. The germline gives CDR1 SGHKS, CDR2 YYEKEE (reference sequence). V lost 4 bases and J lost 8, with 12 bases in between.

The chain carries TRBV4-2 and TRBJ2-2; TRBD2 matches 13 bases. Germline CDR1 and CDR2: LGHNA and YNFKEQ. The J segment lost 2 bases and the V segment lost 0 bases, leaving 6 bases of the junction unmatched. This CDR3 is 19 amino acids long. The CDR3 loop reads CASSQDGLAGAGNTGELFF. CDR3 bases: TGTGCCAGCAGCCAAGATGGACTAGCGGGAGCGGGAAACACCGGGGAGCTGTTTTTT.

This clone was counted between two and nine times. This chain joins TRBV6-6 and TRBJ2-7; D is possibly TRBD1 (5 bases). The CDR3 totals 12 residues. The V and J ends lost 6 bases and 7 bases respectively, with 13 bases between them. Germline V gene sequence: CDR1 MNHNY, CDR2 SVGAGI (reference sequence). The CDR3 bases are TGTGCCAGCAGCGACAGCCTGGGGGAGCAGTACTTC. Its protein product is CASSDSLGEQYF.

CDR3 protein: CAISGGQEETQYF. CDR3 DNA: TGTGCCATCAGTGGGGGACAGGAAGAGACCCAGTACTTC. The chain links TRBV10-3 to TRBJ2-5; 8 bases align to TRBD1. Germline assignment: CDR1 ENHRY and CDR2 SYGVKD. CDR3 length: 13 amino acids. After removal of 4 bases from V and 3 bases from J, the junction contained 1 base not matched to a gene.

This chain uses TRBV27 with TRBJ1-1; 10 bases agree with TRBD1. This CDR3 contains 15 residues. The germline V gene has CDR1 MNHEY and CDR2 SMNVEV (reference sequence). With 6 bases clipped from V and 1 base from J, the junction kept 5 bases outside the gene matches. The CDR3 DNA reads as TGTGCCAGCAGCCCGAGGGACAGGGGGAACACTGAAGCTTTCTTT. Amino acids: CASSPRDRGNTEAFF.

The chain uses TRBV6-5 and TRBJ2-5, with 7 bases aligning to TRBD2. Germline V gene data show CDR1 as MNHEY and CDR2 as SVGAGI. Trimming removed 0 bases from V and 5 bases from J; junction bases left unmatched: 6. The CDR3 contains 15 residues. The CDR3 loop reads CASSYSGGAVETQYF. CDR3 bases: TGTGCCAGCAGTTACTCGGGAGGGGCGGTGGAGACCCAGTACTTC.

The chain joins TRBV27 to TRBJ1-5, with 8 bases that match TRBD1. The J segment lost 2 bases and the V segment lost 4 bases, leaving 10 bases of the junction unmatched. This CDR3 has 17 residues. Germline CDR1 and CDR2: MNHEY and SMNVEV (reference sequence). CDR3 DNA: TGTGCCAGCAGTTCCGTGCAGGGGGCTTACGGCAATCAGCCCCAGCATTTT. Translation gives CASSSVQGAYGNQPQHF.

The chain carries TRBV19 and TRBJ2-3; TRBD2 aligns across 9 bases. The CDR3 spans 16 residues. Germline values: CDR1 LNHDA, CDR2 SQIVND (reference sequence). V lost 5 bases to trimming and J lost 2 bases; unmatched junction nucleotides: 8. CDR3 bases: TGTGCCAGTAGTGATCGGACTAGCGTGAACACAGATACGCAGTATTTT. Translated, it gives CASSDRTSVNTDTQYF.

This chain connects TRBV5-6 to TRBJ1-1; 9 bases match TRBD1. J was trimmed by 6 bases and V by 3 bases; bases with no gene match: 6. The germline CDR1 and CDR2 sequences are SGHDT and YYEEEE. There are 14 residues in the CDR3. CDR3 nucleotide sequence: TGTGCCAGCAGCTCCCGGGACAGGGTCCCTGAAGCTTTCTTT. It codes for CASSSRDRVPEAFF.

The chain has TRBV28 and TRBJ1-2, with a tentative D call TRBD1 (5 bases). The V end lost 2 bases, the J end lost 8 bases, and 12 bases lay between the germline ends. The CDR3 is made up of 13 amino acids. CDR1 and CDR2 from the germline V gene are MDHEN and SYDVKM. The CDR3 protein is CASSLPAGNGYTF. CDR3 coding DNA: TGTGCCAGCAGTTTACCCGCAGGGAACGGCTACACCTTC.

The CDR3 protein is CASSEVLAGGLLTYEQYF. Here the CDR3 DNA reads TGTGCCAGCAGTGAAGTCCTAGCGGGAGGGCTTTTAACCTACGAGCAGTACTTC. The chain links TRBV6-1 to TRBJ2-7; 12 bases map to TRBD2. The CDR3 is 18 amino acids. Germline values: CDR1 MNHNS, CDR2 SASEGT. V lost 1 base to trimming and J lost 2 bases; unmatched junction nucleotides: 9.

The chain carries TRBV7-2 and TRBJ2-3; 8 bases line up with TRBD2. This CDR3 spans 15 amino acids. V gave up 5 bases and J gave up 1 base; unmatched junction bases: 5. Germline CDR1 reads SGHTA; CDR2 reads FQGNSA. The CDR3 spells CASSPGLGGTDTQYF. CDR3 bases: TGTGCCAGCAGCCCGGGACTAGGTGGCACAGATACGCAGTATTTT.

The rearrangement joins TRBV6-2 or TRBV6-3 to TRBJ2-2; D uncertain. Germline V gene lookup returns CDR1 MNHEY and CDR2 SVGEGT. The CDR3 has 15 amino acids. Trimming pared 1 base from V and 6 bases from J, leaving 12 bases between. The chain's CDR3 is CASSYLAPQSGELFF. The CDR3 region has the DNA TGTGCCAGCAGTTACTTGGCCCCTCAATCCGGGGAGCTGTTTTTT.

The chain joins TRBV5-1 to TRBJ2-2, with 10 bases fitting TRBD2. Losses at the gene ends were 4 bases for V and 5 bases for J; bases not matched to a gene: 5. Germline CDR1 reads SGHRS; CDR2 reads YFSETQ. This CDR3 comprises 15 residues. The CDR3 region is CASSIAGGTTGELFF. The CDR3 DNA is TGCGCCAGCAGCATAGCGGGAGGCACGACCGGGGAGCTGTTTTTT.

The chain has TRBV5-6 and TRBJ2-7, with a tentative D call TRBD1 (5 bases). The CDR3 sequence is 17 residues long. Germline V lookup: CDR1 SGHDT, CDR2 YYEEEE. V lost 4 bases, J lost 4 bases, and 24 bases lay in between. The CDR3 region is CASSGALRQETGYEQYF. The DNA of the CDR3 is TGTGCCAGCAGCGGGGCCCTACGTCAGGAAACGGGTTACGAGCAGTACTTC.

This clone was counted between two and nine times. CDR3 in amino acids: CASSPDRLSEQFF. DNA for the CDR3: TGCGCCAGCAGTCCGGACAGGCTTTCTGAGCAGTTCTTC. V and J are TRBV5-1 and TRBJ2-1, with TRBD1 matching 7 bases. Germline loops: CDR1 SGHRS, CDR2 YFSETQ. Trimming took 5 bases from V and 9 from J; bases not matched to a gene: 8. This CDR3 spans 13 amino acids.

For this clone: The sample carries other DNA sequences with the same CDR3. J is TRBJ1-2 and V is TRBV6-1; no definite D call. Per germline, CDR1 MNHNS and CDR2 SASEGT. CDR3 length: 14 amino acids. Trimming pared 0 bases from V and 4 bases from J, leaving 9 bases between. This chain's CDR3 is CASSEAVRVYGYTF. For the CDR3, the DNA is TGTGCCAGCAGTGAAGCCGTTCGGGTCTATGGCTACACCTTC.

This sequence joins TRBV15 and TRBJ2-7, with a weak D call TRBD2 (6 bases). Germline-derived CDR1 and CDR2 are LNHNV and YYDKDF (reference sequence). This CDR3 is 16 amino acids long. Trimming pared 7 bases from V and 1 base from J, leaving 20 bases between. The chain's CDR3 is CATKAGWAGSSYEQYF. In DNA, the CDR3 is TGTGCCACCAAGGCGGGGTGGGCAGGGAGTTCCTACGAGCAGTACTTC.

The genes are TRBV5-1 and TRBJ1-6, with a possible D match to TRBD1 (5 bases). The CDR3 is made up of 15 amino acids. The V gene lost 4 bases and the J gene lost 9 bases, with 17 bases spanning the gap. Germline V gene data show CDR1 as SGHRS and CDR2 as YFSETQ. CDR3 DNA sequence: TGCGCCAGCAGCGGAGAGCAGGGTCGTGCTTCACCCCTCCACTTT. This encodes CASSGEQGRASPLHF. The full variable domain, with the rest looked up from reference TRBV5-1 and TRBJ1-6, is KAGVTQTPRYLIKTRGQQVTLSCSPISGHRSVSWYQQTPGQGLQFLFEYFSETQRNKGNFPGRFSGRQFSNSRSEMNVSTLELGDSALYLCASSGEQGRASPLHFGNGTRLTVT.

This chain uses TRBV6-2 or TRBV6-3 with TRBJ2-5; D may be TRBD2 (5 bases). The CDR3 is made up of 13 amino acids. The germline gives CDR1 MNHEY, CDR2 SVGEGT. V lost 6 bases and J 2 bases, leaving 10 bases between the germline ends. The CDR3 loop reads CASSITGQETQYF. In DNA form, the CDR3 reads TGTGCCAGCAGCATTACGGGGCAAGAGACCCAGTACTTC.

The rearrangement joins TRBV4-1 to TRBJ2-7; 7 nucleotides line up with TRBD2. The CDR3 contains 14 residues. The germline V gene encodes CDR1 MGHRA and CDR2 YSYEKL. V dropped 0 bases and J dropped 3; count of bases not matched to a gene: 2. The CDR3 loop is CASSQDASGYEQYF. The CDR3 DNA sequence: TGCGCCAGCAGCCAAGATGCTAGCGGCTACGAGCAGTACTTC.

V and J are TRBV2 and TRBJ2-3, with 8 bases that match TRBD2. After removal of 4 bases from V and 5 bases from J, the junction contained 8 bases not matched to a gene. Per germline, CDR1 SNHLY and CDR2 FYNNEI. The CDR3 consists of 15 residues. CDR3 DNA sequence: TGTGCCAGCAGTGGGCCCGGGAGGGCTGAAGATACGCAGTATTTT. It codes for CASSGPGRAEDTQYF.